The text below deals with one T cell receptor (beta chain). This CDR3 region has 17 residues. The data were taken from a study of blood T cell repertoires in COVID-19. At the level of the study: Both acute and convalescent COVID-19 samples were obtained from the United States, Italy and Spain.

The method was immunoSEQ multiplex PCR; TCRdb's version includes in-frame clones alone and lacks a portion of them. The repertoire holds 240,000 or so clones, with 70% to 90% as singletons. The genes are TRBV12-2 and TRBJ1-5; the DNA was not used to check the table's D call, TRBD1. TRBV12-2 is a pseudogene segment. The specimen sequenced was peripheral blood. This TCR was sampled from a woman aged 40 to 50 who had recovered from COVID-19. The CDR3 region is CASRWPGRGRGNQPQHF. CDR3 DNA sequence: TGTGCAAGTCGCTGGCCGGGCAGGGGTAGGGGCAATCAGCCCCAGCATTTT.